The clone carrying this TCR beta chain has at least ten counts. The sample originates from a study of low-dose radiotherapy and immunotherapy resistance in tumors. Whole-study context: Members of Cohort 2 were treated with 1 Gy per fraction every two weeks; their total was 13 Gy over 26 weeks. Nivolumab was given to patients as a 240 mg flat dose every two weeks, and ipilimumab at 1 mg/kg every six weeks. Both were delivered intravenously.

Time point: before trial treatment. Germline lookup yields CDR1 MNHEY and CDR2 SVGEGT. V shed 5 bases and J shed 11 bases, with 15 bases lying between them. The CDR3 covers 12 residues. With a constant-region primer and a V-primer adapter, TCRs were subjected to 20 to 25 PCR cycles of amplification. Each CDR3 protein gets one entry after TCRdb re-called the reads with MiXCR. Among tens of thousands of distinct CDR3 sequences listed, 10% to 15% were seen once. Sequencing used PBMCs, obtained before treatment. The sequence was collected from a female donor with ovarian cancer. The rearrangement links TRBV6-2 or TRBV6-3 to TRBJ1-1, with D uncertain. DNA of the CDR3: TGTGCCAGCAGTATTAATCGGTTAGAGGCTTTCTTT. Protein: CASSINRLEAFF.